This T cell receptor (beta chain) was sequenced for a study of T cell repertoires in cytomegalovirus infection. Study overall: Public TCR beta signature analysis indicated the presence of both CMV infection and matching HLA type.

One entry per CDR3 protein, called by TCRdb with MiXCR from the reads. The profile shows around 180,000 distinct CDR3 sequences, about 20% of them singletons. A remark on this clonotype: The antigen remains unidentified.

Study-level results: Pooled public TCR beta family frequency picked out CMV carriers with the relevant HLA. It was HLA-C-restricted CMV-specific TCR beta clonotypes that dominated the response ex vivo.

The material sequenced was PBMCs. This TCR derives from a human donor in good health (CMV status not recorded). Some clones in this sample may be carry-over from other donors' samples.

The CDR3 bases are TGCGCCAGCTCAGTGGGGTCTTCGAACACCATATATTTT. Residues: CASSVGSSNTIYF. This sequence joins TRBV5-1 and TRBJ1-3; D is uncertain. CDR1 and CDR2 (germline): SGHRS, YFSETQ. The CDR3 length is 13 residues. The V and J ends lost 7 bases and 7 bases respectively, with 15 bases between them.